This TCR beta chain was observed in a study of metastatic and nonmetastatic thyroid tumors. Whole-study context: For malignant and benign thyroid patients, tumor or nodule tissue and blood were the sources whose repertoires were compared. General study points: According to reports, the diversity of TCR beta was significantly higher in malignant thyroid tumors than in benign nodules, and this held in both blood and tumor samples.

In the original processing: Building a distant-metastasis classifier for papillary thyroid cancer drew on CDR3 differences across clinicopathological groups. TCRdb re-analyzed the PCR reads using MiXCR. For this entry, the V and J calls and clone size follow TCRdb and not the study's own pipeline. The sample has roughly 6,800 clones; around 19% are singletons. In this sample, this clone turned up many times. Its specificity is unknown. This CDR3 is 14 amino acids long. Germline-derived CDR1 and CDR2 are SNHLY and FYNNEI. V lost 7 bases, J lost 5 bases, and 17 bases lay in between. Each patient went into thyroid surgery without having received any treatment.

This TCR was sampled from a female donor with papillary thyroid cancer or a benign thyroid nodule (not recorded which). Some clones in this sample may be carry-over from other donors' samples. The sample consisted of adjacent normal tissue. The chain couples TRBV2 to TRBJ2-5; TRBD1 might be the D (6 bases). The CDR3 sequence: CASTQGRVSETQYF. In DNA form, the CDR3 reads TGTGCCAGCACACAGGGACGAGTGTCGGAGACCCAGTACTTC.